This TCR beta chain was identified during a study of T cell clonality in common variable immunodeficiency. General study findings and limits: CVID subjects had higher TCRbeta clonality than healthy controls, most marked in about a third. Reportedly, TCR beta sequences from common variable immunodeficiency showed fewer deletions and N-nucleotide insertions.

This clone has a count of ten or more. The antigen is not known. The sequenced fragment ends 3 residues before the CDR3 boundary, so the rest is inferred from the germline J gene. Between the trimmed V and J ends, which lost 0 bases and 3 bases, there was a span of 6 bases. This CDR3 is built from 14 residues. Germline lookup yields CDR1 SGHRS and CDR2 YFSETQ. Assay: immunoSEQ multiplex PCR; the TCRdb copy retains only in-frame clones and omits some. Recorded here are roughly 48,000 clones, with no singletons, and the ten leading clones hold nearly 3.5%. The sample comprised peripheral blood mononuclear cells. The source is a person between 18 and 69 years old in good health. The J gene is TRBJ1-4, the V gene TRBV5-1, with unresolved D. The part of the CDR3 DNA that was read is TGCGCCAGCAGCTTGGAGCAGGCTAATGAAAAA. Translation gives CASSLEQANEK. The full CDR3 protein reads CASSLEQANEKLFF.